This T cell receptor (beta chain) stems from a study of T-cell memory formation after mild COVID-19. Study details: TCR clusters showed largely donor specificity. Study-wide points: The pre-infection memory compartment contained some responding clones, suggesting cross-reactive memory joined.

Each CDR3 protein is one row after TCRdb ran MiXCR on the 5' RACE reads. The sample contains roughly 600,000 distinct CDR3 sequences, approximately 19% of which appear only once. With respect to this clonotype: Antigen: not known.

The CDR3 contains 13 residues. From germline, CDR1 is SGDLS and CDR2 YYNGEE. V gave up 0 bases and J gave up 3 bases, with 3 bases separating them. This chain links TRBV9 with TRBJ1-4; D is uncertain. The sample consisted of PBMCs or a T cell subset sorted from them (not recorded which). The sequence derives from an adult woman who had mild COVID-19 (a few samples of this study predate the infection). Cell type and time point are not known. The CDR3 DNA follows: TGTGCCAGCAGCGTAGCGGCTAATGAAAAACTGTTTTTT. This encodes CASSVAANEKLFF.